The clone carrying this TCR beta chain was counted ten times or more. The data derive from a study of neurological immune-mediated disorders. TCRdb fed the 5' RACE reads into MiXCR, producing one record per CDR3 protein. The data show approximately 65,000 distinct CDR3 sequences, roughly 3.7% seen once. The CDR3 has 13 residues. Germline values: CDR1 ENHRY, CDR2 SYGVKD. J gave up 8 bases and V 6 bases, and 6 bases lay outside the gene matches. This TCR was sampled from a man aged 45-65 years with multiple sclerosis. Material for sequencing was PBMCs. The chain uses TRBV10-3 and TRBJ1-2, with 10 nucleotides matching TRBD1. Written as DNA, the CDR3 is TGTGCCATCAGCGCGGGACAGGGGCGCGGCTACACCTTC. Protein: CAISAGQGRGYTF.